Detailed here is one T cell receptor (beta chain). Its antigen remains undetermined. No much larger clone is present one base from it, and per-base qualities are unavailable. The sample is drawn from a study of T cells in Graves' hyperthyroidism and ophthalmopathy (dated by TCRdb to about 2019). A note on the overall study: Peripheral blood samples were taken at the time of initial diagnosis, prior to any treatment. For training and testing, the 110 or so patients in the discovery cohort were randomly divided in a 7:3 ratio. The study also compared thyroid tissue and blood T-cell repertoires from five or six Graves' hyperthyroidism patients. A discovery cohort of about a hundred patients, roughly 45 with Graves' ophthalmopathy and about 58 with stable Graves' hyperthyroidism, was used to find distinguishing TCR V-J signatures. According to the paper, TCR Vbeta CDR3 sequencing was carried out on over 130 peripheral blood samples, which came from 40 to 45 ophthalmopathy, 75 to 80 hyperthyroidism and about 17 progressor patients. Whether ophthalmopathy could be predicted prospectively was tested in an independent validation cohort made up of roughly 19 hyperthyroidism patients plus 17 patients who later progressed to ophthalmopathy. After blood sampling, hyperthyroidism patients were treated with methimazole at a starting dose of 30 mg daily, and ophthalmopathy patients were treated with high-dose intravenous methylprednisolone. The paper as a whole reports these results and caveats: Ophthalmopathy was separated from stable hyperthyroidism by a 13 V-J signature model, with over 85% sensitivity and 81% to 82% specificity obtained in cross-validation and 80%/75% obtained in testing. In validation, the model predicted progression to ophthalmopathy a median of roughly 6.1 months before onset, with roughly 68% sensitivity and roughly 73% specificity. Sample size was not statistically predetermined, and blinding of investigators to group allocation was not performed. Most expanded thyroid clonotypes (frequency above 0.001) were also detected in blood, suggesting blood repertoires may reflect thyroid immune responses.

The TCR beta CDR3 regions were amplified from the RNA transcripts. For the first round of RT-PCR on the TCR CDR3, the HTBI primer set was used together with the Qiagen OneStep RT-PCR kit. Libraries were constructed in a second round of multiplex PCR, after which size selection and purification were carried out. Paired-end sequencing of the libraries was performed with 100 bp reads on an Illumina HiSeq2000. Regarding the original processing steps: Raw data were processed with SOAPnuke, discarding reads with adapters, uncalled bases, mean Phred below 15, or no exact constant-primer or identifier match. High-quality paired reads were merged using COPE v1.2.5, and each unique nucleotide sequence was defined as a clonotype. MiTCR v1.1 was used to align clonotypes to the IMGT TRBV, TRBD and TRBJ reference segments. Analysis was restricted to V-J combinations with a frequency above 0.0001, which covered 99.2% of repertoires. The TCS score was defined as the ratio of F50 (clonal expansion) to E x V (chaos), calculated using BLOSUM62-based TCRdist between CDR3 peptides within each V-J. Welch's t-statistics and random forest reduced roughly 530 V-J features to 13, which were used in a naive Bayes classifier (R e1071). TCRdb reprocessed the public reads (quality trimming at Q25 with fastp, clone calling with MiXCR) and kept in-frame beta chains. Identical CDR3 proteins give one entry, which carries the most common genes and DNA. In this record, the V and J calls reflect TCRdb's handling and not the investigators' own analysis. Present in this sample are about 380,000 distinct CDR3 sequences, roughly 18% of which were seen just once. Around two fifths of the sample lies in the top ten.

The germline V gene (reference sequence) gives CDR1 as SEHNR and CDR2 as FQNEAQ. V trim: 5 bases; J trim: 2 bases; unmatched bases: 8. Inclusive of the bounding cysteine and phenylalanine, the CDR3 is 16 residues long. The only DNA kept is the CDR3, 48 bases in frame from the first base. In the ophthalmopathy patients, disease was moderately to severely active, with a Clinical Activity Score of 3 or more, a NOSPECS grade of 4 or more, and a duration of less than 3 months. Patients with uncontrolled infections, other autoimmune diseases, pregnancy or lactation were excluded. Diagnoses were established on the basis of clinical symptoms, serum thyroxine and TRAb, thyroid ultrasound, and orbital computed tomography. Ficoll-Paque density gradient centrifugation was used to isolate PBMCs from around 10 ml of fresh peripheral blood. Trizol reagent was used to extract total RNA, and RNA quality was then checked on an Agilent 2100 Bioanalyzer.

This clonotype was obtained from a man between 18 and 35 years old with Graves' ophthalmopathy. The sample comprised blood. In this chain, TRBV7-9 is recombined with TRBJ1-3, with TRBD1 identical over 8 junction bases. The DNA reads as follows: TGTGCCAGCAGCCCCAGGGAGGACAGGGCTGGAAACACCATATATTTT. It translates to CASSPREDRAGNTIYF.